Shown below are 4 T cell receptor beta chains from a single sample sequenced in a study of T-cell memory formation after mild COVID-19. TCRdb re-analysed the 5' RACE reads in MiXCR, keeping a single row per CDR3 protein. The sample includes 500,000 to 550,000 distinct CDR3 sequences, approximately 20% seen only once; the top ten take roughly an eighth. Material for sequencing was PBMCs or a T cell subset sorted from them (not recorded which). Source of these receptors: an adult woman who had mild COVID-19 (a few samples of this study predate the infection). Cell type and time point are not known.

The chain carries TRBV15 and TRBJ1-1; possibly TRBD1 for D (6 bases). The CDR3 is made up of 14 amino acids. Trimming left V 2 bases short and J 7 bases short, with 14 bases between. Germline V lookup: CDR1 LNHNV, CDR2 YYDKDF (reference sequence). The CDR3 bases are TGTGCCACCAGCAGACGGTGGGGGGGGCGTGAAGCTTTCTTT. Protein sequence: CATSRRWGGREAFF. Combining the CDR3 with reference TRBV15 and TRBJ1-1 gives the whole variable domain DAMVIQNPRYQVTQFGKPVTLSCSQTLNHNVMYWYQQKSSQAPKLLFHYYDKDFNNEADTPDNFQSRRPNTSFCFLDIRSPGLGDTAMYLCATSRRWGGREAFFGQGTRLTVV.

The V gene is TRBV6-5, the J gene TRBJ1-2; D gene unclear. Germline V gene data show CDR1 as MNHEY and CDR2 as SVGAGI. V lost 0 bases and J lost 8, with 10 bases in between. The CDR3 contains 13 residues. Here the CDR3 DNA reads TGTGCCAGCAGTTACTCGCGACGTGAGGGCTACACCTTC. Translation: CASSYSRREGYTF.

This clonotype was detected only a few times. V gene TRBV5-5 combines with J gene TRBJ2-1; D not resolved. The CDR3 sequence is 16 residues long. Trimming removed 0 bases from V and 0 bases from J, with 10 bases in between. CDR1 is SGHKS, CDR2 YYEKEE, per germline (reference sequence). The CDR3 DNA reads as TGTGCCAGCAGCTTGGAGATTATGAGCTCCTACAATGAGCAGTTCTTC. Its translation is CASSLEIMSSYNEQFF.

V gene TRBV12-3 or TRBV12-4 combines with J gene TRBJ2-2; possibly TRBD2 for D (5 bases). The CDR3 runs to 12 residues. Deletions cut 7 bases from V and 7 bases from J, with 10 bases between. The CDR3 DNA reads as TGTGCCAGCAATCCGGGGAACGGGGAGCTGTTTTTT. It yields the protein CASNPGNGELFF.